This TCR beta chain is from a study of cytomegalovirus exposure and HLA in healthy donors. Repertoires were generated with immunoSEQ multiplex PCR, while TCRdb's copy carries only in-frame clones and drops some. The table records about 240,000 clones, around 85% of them present only once. The CDR3 extends over 13 amino acids. The germline gives CDR1 MNHEY, CDR2 SVGAGI. V was trimmed by 6 bases and J by 5 bases, leaving 11 bases between them. This clonotype originated in a woman aged 25-40 years in good health and CMV-seropositive. The material sequenced was PBMCs. The rearrangement joins TRBV6-5 to TRBJ2-1; TRBD1 might be the D (5 bases). CDR3 protein: CASRRQPNNEQFF. CDR3 sequence (DNA): TGTGCCAGCAGGAGACAGCCAAACAATGAGCAGTTCTTC.